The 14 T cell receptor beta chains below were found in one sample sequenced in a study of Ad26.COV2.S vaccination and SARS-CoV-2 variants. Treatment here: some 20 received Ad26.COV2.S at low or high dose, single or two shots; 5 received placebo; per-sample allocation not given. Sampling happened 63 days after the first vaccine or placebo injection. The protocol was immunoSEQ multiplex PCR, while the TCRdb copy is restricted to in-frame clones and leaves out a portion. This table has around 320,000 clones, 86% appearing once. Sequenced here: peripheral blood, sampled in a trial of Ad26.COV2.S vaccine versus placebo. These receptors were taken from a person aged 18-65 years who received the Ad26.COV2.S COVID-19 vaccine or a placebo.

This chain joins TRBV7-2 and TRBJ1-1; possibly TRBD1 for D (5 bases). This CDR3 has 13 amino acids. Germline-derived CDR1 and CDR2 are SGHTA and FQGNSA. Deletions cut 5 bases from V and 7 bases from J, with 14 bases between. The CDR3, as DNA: TGTGCCAGCAGCGTCCGTCAGGGATATGAAGCTTTCTTT. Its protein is CASSVRQGYEAFF.

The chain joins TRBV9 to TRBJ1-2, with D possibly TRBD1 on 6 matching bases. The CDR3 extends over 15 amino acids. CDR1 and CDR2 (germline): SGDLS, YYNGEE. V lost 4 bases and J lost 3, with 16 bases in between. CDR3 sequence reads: CASSPRTEPYYGYTF. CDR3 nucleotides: TGTGCCAGCAGCCCCCGGACAGAACCTTACTATGGCTACACCTTC.

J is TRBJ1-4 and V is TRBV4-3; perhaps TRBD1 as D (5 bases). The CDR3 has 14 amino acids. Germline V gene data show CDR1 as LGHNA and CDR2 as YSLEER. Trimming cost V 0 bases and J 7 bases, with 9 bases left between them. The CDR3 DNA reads TGCGCCAGCAGCCAAGACAGGGCTACTGAAAAACTGTTTTTT. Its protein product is CASSQDRATEKLFF.

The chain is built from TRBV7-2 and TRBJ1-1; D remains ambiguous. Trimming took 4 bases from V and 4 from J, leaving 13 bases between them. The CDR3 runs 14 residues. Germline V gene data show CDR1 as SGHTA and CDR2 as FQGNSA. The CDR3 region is CASSSRSESTEAFF. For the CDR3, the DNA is TGTGCCAGCAGCTCACGGAGCGAGAGCACTGAAGCTTTCTTT.

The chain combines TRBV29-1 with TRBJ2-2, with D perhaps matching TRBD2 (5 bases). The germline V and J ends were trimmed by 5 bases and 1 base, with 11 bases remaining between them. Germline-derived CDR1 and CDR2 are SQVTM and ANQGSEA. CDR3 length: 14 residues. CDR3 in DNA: TGCAGCGTTCGGGCGCGGGTGAACACCGGGGAGCTGTTTTTT. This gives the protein CSVRARVNTGELFF.

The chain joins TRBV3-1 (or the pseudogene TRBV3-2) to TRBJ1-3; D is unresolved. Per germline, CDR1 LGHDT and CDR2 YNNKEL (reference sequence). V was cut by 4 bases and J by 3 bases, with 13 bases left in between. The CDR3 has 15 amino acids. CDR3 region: CASSPTRTLGNTIYF. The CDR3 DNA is TGTGCCAGCAGCCCGACCAGGACCCTTGGAAACACCATATATTTT.

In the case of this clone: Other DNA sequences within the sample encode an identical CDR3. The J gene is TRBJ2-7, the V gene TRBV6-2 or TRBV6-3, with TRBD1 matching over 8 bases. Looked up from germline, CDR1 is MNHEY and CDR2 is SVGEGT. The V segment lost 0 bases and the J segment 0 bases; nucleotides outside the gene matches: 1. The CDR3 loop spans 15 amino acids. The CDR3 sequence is CASSYSGTGSYEQYF. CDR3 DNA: TGTGCCAGCAGTTACTCTGGGACAGGCTCCTACGAGCAGTACTTC.

Here the CDR3 reads CASSLVGGAEKTQYF. As DNA, the CDR3 is TGTGCCAGCAGCTTAGTCGGGGGGGCCGAGAAGACCCAGTACTTC. This chain links TRBV7-2 with TRBJ2-5; 8 positions match TRBD2. CDR3 size: 15 residues. With 1 base clipped from V and 6 bases from J, the junction kept 7 bases outside the gene matches. Looked up from germline, CDR1 is SGHTA and CDR2 is FQGNSA. Based on the CDR3 plus reference TRBV7-2 and TRBJ2-5, the full variable domain is GAGVSQSPSNKVTEKGKDVELRCDPISGHTALYWYRQSLGQGLEFLIYFQGNSAPDKSGLPSDRFSAERTGGSVSTLTIQRTQQEDSAVYLCASSLVGGAEKTQYFGPGTRLLVL.

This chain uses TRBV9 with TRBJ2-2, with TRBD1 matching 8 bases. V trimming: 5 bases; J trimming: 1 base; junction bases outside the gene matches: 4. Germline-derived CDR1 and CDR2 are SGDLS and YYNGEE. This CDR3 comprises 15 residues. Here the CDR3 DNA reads TGTGCCAGCAGGGAACAGGGGGAGAACACCGGGGAGCTGTTTTTT. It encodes CASREQGENTGELFF.

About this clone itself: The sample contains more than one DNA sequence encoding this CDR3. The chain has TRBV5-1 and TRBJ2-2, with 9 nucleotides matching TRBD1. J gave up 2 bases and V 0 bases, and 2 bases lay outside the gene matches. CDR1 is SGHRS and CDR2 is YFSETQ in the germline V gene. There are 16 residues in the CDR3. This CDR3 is CASSLAGQGNTGELFF. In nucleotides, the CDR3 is TGCGCCAGCAGCTTGGCGGGACAGGGTAACACCGGGGAGCTGTTTTTT.

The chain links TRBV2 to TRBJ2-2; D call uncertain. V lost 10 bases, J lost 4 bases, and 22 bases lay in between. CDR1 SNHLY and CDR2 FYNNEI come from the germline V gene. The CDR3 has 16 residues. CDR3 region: CAKASSQSNPTGELFF. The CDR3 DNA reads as TGTGCCAAAGCGAGTAGCCAAAGTAACCCCACCGGGGAGCTGTTTTTT.

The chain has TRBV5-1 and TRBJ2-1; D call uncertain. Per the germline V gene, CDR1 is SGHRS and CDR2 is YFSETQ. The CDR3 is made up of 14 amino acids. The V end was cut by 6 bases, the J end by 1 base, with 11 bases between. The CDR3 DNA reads TGCGCCAGCACCGACCAAGGGTCCTACAATGAGCAGTTCTTC. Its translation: CASTDQGSYNEQFF. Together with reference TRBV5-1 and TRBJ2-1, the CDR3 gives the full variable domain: KAGVTQTPRYLIKTRGQQVTLSCSPISGHRSVSWYQQTPGQGLQFLFEYFSETQRNKGNFPGRFSGRQFSNSRSEMNVSTLELGDSALYLCASTDQGSYNEQFFGPGTRLTVL.

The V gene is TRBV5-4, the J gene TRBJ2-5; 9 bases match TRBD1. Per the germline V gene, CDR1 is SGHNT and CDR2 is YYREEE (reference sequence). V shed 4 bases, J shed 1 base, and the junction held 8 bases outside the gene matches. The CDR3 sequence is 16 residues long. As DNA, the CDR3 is TGTGCCAGCAGCCCTCTCGGGACAGGGACCCAAGAGACCCAGTACTTC. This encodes CASSPLGTGTQETQYF.

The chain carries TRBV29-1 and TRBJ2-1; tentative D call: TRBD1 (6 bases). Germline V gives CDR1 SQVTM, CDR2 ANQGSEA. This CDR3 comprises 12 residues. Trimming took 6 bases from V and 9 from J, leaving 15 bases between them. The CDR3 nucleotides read TGCAGCGTGCTACAGGGTTTGAGTGAGCAGTTCTTC. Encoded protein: CSVLQGLSEQFF.